These 12 T cell receptor beta chains were sequenced from one sample in a study of human T cells and chemical hapten exposure. As for time point: pre-sensitization, week 0. Treatment specified: therapeutic diphenylcyclopropenone sensitization with weekly scalp DPC. TCRdb reprocessed the RACE reads with MiXCR, giving one entry per CDR3 protein. The sample has about 260,000 distinct CDR3 sequences, about 9% seen once. The sequencing used whole blood, collected in connection with sensitization to the hapten diphenylcyclopropenone (DPC). The receptors were gathered from a woman in her thirties or forties with alopecia areata. Some clones in this sample may be carry-over from other donors' samples.

This clonotype was recorded many times. V and J are TRBV27 and TRBJ2-4; D call uncertain. Deletions cut 2 bases from V and 0 bases from J, with 11 bases between. CDR1 and CDR2 from the germline V gene are MNHEY and SMNVEV (reference sequence). This CDR3 spans 16 amino acids. The CDR3 sequence: CASSLALGLAKNIQYF. In nucleotides, the CDR3 is TGTGCCAGCAGTTTAGCCCTCGGCCTAGCCAAAAACATTCAGTACTTC.

This clonotype was detected a few times. The V gene is TRBV14, the J gene TRBJ1-2; no clear D. The germline CDR1 and CDR2 sequences are SGHDN and FVKESK. V dropped 1 base and J dropped 3 bases, with 9 bases sitting between them. The CDR3 consists of 14 residues. The CDR3, as DNA: TGTGCCAGCAGCCAAGGATATAGGTACTATGGCTACACCTTC. Translated: CASSQGYRYYGYTF.

The V gene is TRBV6-2 or TRBV6-3, the J gene TRBJ1-2; D not certain. Germline CDR1 MNHEY, CDR2 SVGEGT. With 0 bases removed from V and 7 bases from J, the gap between germline ends came to 18 bases. The CDR3 consists of 16 residues. Written as DNA, the CDR3 is TGTGCCAGCAGTTACTCGACCCACGCTAGTGGGCTTGGCTACACCTTC. Translation: CASSYSTHASGLGYTF.

The V call is TRBV11-3, the J call TRBJ2-1; no firm D call. Germline CDR1 SGHNT, CDR2 YENEEA. Trimming cost V 8 bases and J 5 bases, with 1 base left between them. The CDR3 is made up of 9 amino acids. Here the CDR3 DNA reads TGTGCCAGCGACAATGAGCAGTTCTTC. The encoded protein is CASDNEQFF.

In this sample, this clonotype turned up many times. V gene TRBV28 combines with J gene TRBJ2-1, with TRBD1 as a possible D gene (6 bases). The V end lost 3 bases, the J end lost 4 bases, and 10 bases lay between the germline ends. The CDR3 length is 14 residues. Germline V gene sequence: CDR1 MDHEN, CDR2 SYDVKM. CDR3 sequence (DNA): TGTGCCAGCAGTTTTAGGACAGCTTACAATGAGCAGTTCTTC. Protein: CASSFRTAYNEQFF. Using reference TRBV28 and TRBJ2-1 for the parts outside the CDR3, the full variable domain is DVKVTQSSRYLVKRTGEKVFLECVQDMDHENMFWYRQDPGLGLRLIYFSYDVKMKEKGDIPEGYSVSREKKERFSLILESASTNQTSMYLCASSFRTAYNEQFFGPGTRLTVL.

V usage is TRBV5-1 and J usage is TRBJ2-5, with D maybe TRBD2 (5 bases). Germline CDR1 SGHRS, CDR2 YFSETQ. V was trimmed by 2 bases and J by 1 base, leaving 9 bases between them. The CDR3 is 14 amino acids. For the CDR3, the DNA is TGCGCCAGCAGCTTTAGCGCTGTCCAAGAGACCCAGTACTTC. Protein: CASSFSAVQETQYF. Using reference TRBV5-1 and TRBJ2-5 for the parts outside the CDR3, the full variable domain is KAGVTQTPRYLIKTRGQQVTLSCSPISGHRSVSWYQQTPGQGLQFLFEYFSETQRNKGNFPGRFSGRQFSNSRSEMNVSTLELGDSALYLCASSFSAVQETQYFGPGTRLLVL.

This clonotype was recorded a few times. The chain recombines TRBV29-1 with TRBJ2-6; a weak D match, TRBD2 (5 bases). Trimming removed 4 bases from V and 0 bases from J, with 7 bases in between. Germline-derived CDR1 and CDR2 are SQVTM and ANQGSEA. This CDR3 spans 14 amino acids. The DNA of the CDR3 is TGCAGCGTTGCCGGGGTCTCTGGGGCCAACGTCCTGACTTTC. Protein sequence: CSVAGVSGANVLTF.

The chain is built from TRBV5-1 and TRBJ1-3; D gene ambiguous. Deletions cut 0 bases from V and 0 bases from J, with 7 bases between. Germline V gene lookup returns CDR1 SGHRS and CDR2 YFSETQ. The CDR3 is made up of 15 amino acids. CDR3 sequence reads: CASSLGPSSGNTIYF. The CDR3 DNA follows: TGCGCCAGCAGCTTGGGGCCCAGCTCTGGAAACACCATATATTTT.

The V call is TRBV10-3, the J call TRBJ1-1, with D unresolved. The CDR3 is 14 amino acids. Trimming took off 10 bases at V and 1 base at J, with 16 bases between the two ends. Looked up from germline, CDR1 is ENHRY and CDR2 is SYGVKD. CDR3 residues: CATRPLLGNTEAFF. DNA for the CDR3: TGTGCCACACGTCCGTTATTGGGGAACACTGAAGCTTTCTTT.

The J gene is TRBJ2-1, the V gene TRBV12-3 or TRBV12-4; maybe TRBD1 (6 bases). The CDR3 covers 15 residues. The ends were cut back, 5 bases at V and 6 bases at J, with 17 bases in the middle. The CDR3 DNA follows: TGTGCCAGCAGTCCTACAGGGACGAAAAGCAATGAGCAGTTCTTC. Translating gives CASSPTGTKSNEQFF.

This clonotype was found a few times. The chain uses TRBV24-1 and TRBJ1-2; no definite D call. Deletions cut 4 bases from V and 3 bases from J, with 11 bases between. Germline V lookup: CDR1 KGHDR, CDR2 SFDVKD. The CDR3 covers 14 residues. This CDR3 reads CATSEPDGYYGYTF. CDR3 bases: TGTGCCACCAGTGAACCCGACGGCTACTATGGCTACACCTTC.

The chain uses TRBV5-5 and TRBJ1-5, with 7 bases lining up with TRBD1. The CDR3 is made up of 14 amino acids. With V trimmed by 2 bases and J by 1 base, 0 bases remained unmatched. Germline values: CDR1 SGHKS, CDR2 YYEKEE (reference sequence). CDR3 sequence: CASSFRGSNQPQHF. The CDR3 DNA reads as TGTGCCAGCAGCTTCAGGGGGAGCAATCAGCCCCAGCATTTT.